This T cell receptor beta chain was recorded in a study of cytotoxic CD8 clonotypes in ibrutinib-treated CLL. On the study more broadly: The group held 11 relapsed/refractory and 15 treatment-naive patients, with roughly 17 IGHV unmutated.

Library input was about 1.8 micrograms of DNA from cryopreserved PBMCs. Findings and caveats of the study: While tracking circulating CD8+ T-cell counts, baseline clonality exceeded that of age-matched healthy donors.

This CDR3 contains 15 residues. V lost 2 bases to trimming and J lost 6 bases, with 17 bases between them. Per germline, CDR1 MGHDK and CDR2 SYGVNS. The method was immunoSEQ multiplex PCR; TCRdb's version includes in-frame clones alone and lacks a portion of them. The sample carries more than 300,000 clones, almost 80% recorded once. A word on this clone: The antigen is not known.

The origin of this receptor is a human donor with chronic lymphocytic leukemia. The J gene is TRBJ2-7, the V gene TRBV25-1; a possible D gene is TRBD2 (5 bases). The sample here was PBMCs, taken before ibrutinib treatment. As DNA, the CDR3 is TGTGCCAGCAGTGAAGCACGGCGGGCCACTTCCGAGCAGTACTTC. Translating gives CASSEARRATSEQYF.